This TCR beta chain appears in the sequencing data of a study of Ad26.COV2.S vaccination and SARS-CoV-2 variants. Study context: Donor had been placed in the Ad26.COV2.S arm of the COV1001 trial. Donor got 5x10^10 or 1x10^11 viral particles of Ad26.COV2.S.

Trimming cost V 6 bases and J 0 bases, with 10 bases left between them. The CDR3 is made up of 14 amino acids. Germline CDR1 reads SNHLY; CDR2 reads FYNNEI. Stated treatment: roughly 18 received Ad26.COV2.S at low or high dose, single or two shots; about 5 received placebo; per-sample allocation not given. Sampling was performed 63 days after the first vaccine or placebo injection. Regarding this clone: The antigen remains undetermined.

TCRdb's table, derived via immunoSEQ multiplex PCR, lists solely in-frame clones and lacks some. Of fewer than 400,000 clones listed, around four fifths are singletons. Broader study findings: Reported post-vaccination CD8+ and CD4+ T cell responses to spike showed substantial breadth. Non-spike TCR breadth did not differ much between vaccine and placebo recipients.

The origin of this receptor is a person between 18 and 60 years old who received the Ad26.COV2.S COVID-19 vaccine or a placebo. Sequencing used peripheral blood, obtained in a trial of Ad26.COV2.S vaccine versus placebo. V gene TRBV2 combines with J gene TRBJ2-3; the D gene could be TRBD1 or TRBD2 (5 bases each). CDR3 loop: CASRGTWSTDTQYF. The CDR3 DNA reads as TGTGCCAGCAGGGGGACCTGGAGCACAGATACGCAGTATTTT.